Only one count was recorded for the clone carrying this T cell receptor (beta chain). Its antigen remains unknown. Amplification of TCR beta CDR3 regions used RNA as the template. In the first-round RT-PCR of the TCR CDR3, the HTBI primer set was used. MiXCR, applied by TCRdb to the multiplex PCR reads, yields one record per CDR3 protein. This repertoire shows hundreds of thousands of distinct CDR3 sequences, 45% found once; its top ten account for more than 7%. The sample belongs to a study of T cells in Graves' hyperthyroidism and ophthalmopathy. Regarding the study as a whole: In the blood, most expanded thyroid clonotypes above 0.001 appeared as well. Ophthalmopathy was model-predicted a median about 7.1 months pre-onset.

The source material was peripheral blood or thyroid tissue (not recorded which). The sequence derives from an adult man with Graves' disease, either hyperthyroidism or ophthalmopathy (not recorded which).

In DNA form, the CDR3 reads TGCAGCGTTGACAGGGAGGGCTATGGCTACACCTTC. This translates into CSVDREGYGYTF. The chain combines TRBV29-1 with TRBJ1-2; maybe TRBD1 (5 bases). V shed 3 bases and J shed 4 bases, with 9 bases lying between them. This CDR3 contains 12 residues. Germline assignment: CDR1 SQVTM and CDR2 ANQGSEA.